Below, one T cell receptor beta chain is given with its context. Antigen unknown. Per the germline V gene, CDR1 is WSHSY and CDR2 is SAAADI. The CDR3 totals 16 residues. The ends lost 1 base at V and 2 bases at J; junction bases unmatched: 6. The treatment is: roughly 10-day PBMC culture with coronavirus spike peptide pools or control peptides (ViraFEST assay). Cultured CD4+ T cell DNA was sequenced using the Oncomine TCR Beta short-read assay. TCRdb independently ran MiXCR on the PCR reads; one entry per CDR3 protein. The table includes approximately 10,000 distinct CDR3 sequences, roughly 59% detected once. This entry is derived from a study of vaccination and CD4 T cells after COVID-19. About the study: Convalescent donors: six male, four female; seven Caucasian, two Asian, one multiracial, two Hispanic. Timing of post-vaccine sample collection was a median about 72 days after dose two, with a range of 14 to 241.

The gene calls are TRBV10-2 and TRBJ2-5, with TRBD2 identical over 8 bases. The receptor was derived from a human donor who had recovered from COVID-19. Sample: CD4+ T cells from blood, cultured in vitro. Here the CDR3 reads CASSELSLAEQETQYF. CDR3 nucleotide sequence: TGCGCCAGCAGTGAGTTGTCACTAGCGGAACAAGAGACCCAGTACTTC.